This T cell receptor (beta chain) was identified in a study of Ad26.COV2.S vaccination and SARS-CoV-2 variants. Study-wide context: The vaccine Ad26.COV2.S was put into the muscle once, or twice with 56 days between. Study-level findings and limits: It was reported that spike-specific CD8+ and CD4+ T cell responses were substantially broad after vaccination.

As for treatment: roughly 19 received Ad26.COV2.S at low or high dose, single or two shots; 5 received placebo; per-sample allocation not given. The samples were gathered on day 63 after the first injection of vaccine or placebo. Built on an Ad26 vector, the vaccine expressed Wuhan-strain SARS-CoV-2 spike. This CDR3 has 16 residues. V dropped 4 bases and J dropped 1; count of bases not matched to a gene: 8. Germline V gene lookup returns CDR1 SGHRS and CDR2 YFSETQ. This clone was picked up one time. The antigen remains unidentified. Sequencing used immunoSEQ multiplex PCR; TCRdb keeps in-frame clones, though not all of them. This table has hundreds of thousands of clones, approximately 85% appearing once.

The V and J genes are TRBV5-1 and TRBJ2-7, with 10 bases fitting TRBD2. This clonotype was obtained from a person aged 18-60 years who received the Ad26.COV2.S COVID-19 vaccine or a placebo. The specimen comprised peripheral blood, sampled in a trial of Ad26.COV2.S vaccine versus placebo. The CDR3 loop is CASSVGLADNSYEQYF. CDR3 nucleotides: TGCGCCAGCAGCGTCGGACTAGCGGACAATTCCTACGAGCAGTACTTC.